This T cell receptor (beta chain) is from a study of molecular identifiers for immune sequencing clone quantification. Bulk libraries came from a prior protocol with listed TCR primers. MiXCR was run by TCRdb on the PCR reads, yielding one entry per CDR3 protein. Of about 500,000 distinct CDR3 sequences in the sample, about 22% were seen once. Worth noting for this clonotype: Given a much more abundant clone one base away, this may be a read error.

Naive CD8 T cells underwent sorting with the CD8+CD4-CCR7+CD45RA+ definition. The CDR3 length is 15 residues. The sequence derives from a human donor in good health. Some libraries in this study had Jurkat cell RNA spiked in. The chain employs TRBV12-3 or TRBV12-4 and TRBJ2-1, with TRBD2 matching over 7 bases. The sample comprised naive CD8+ T cells from blood, with Jurkat cell RNA spiked in. The subset here: FACS-sorted CD8+CD4-CCR7+CD45RA+ naive T cells. CDR3 DNA: TGTGCCAGCAGTTCCTCTGGCGGGAGTCGGGATGAGCAGCTCTTC. This gives the protein CASSSSGGSRDEQLF.